The entry below describes one T cell receptor (beta chain). What it binds is not known. A read error may produce the germline difference seen at one junction end. The sample is drawn from a study of T cell clones after liver transplantation. Findings and caveats of the study: Compared with third party-reactive sequences, donor-reactive ones declined more, independent of withdrawal success. Low donor cell numbers restricted donor-reactive repertoire measurement in a couple of subjects.

Assay: immunoSEQ multiplex PCR; the TCRdb copy retains only in-frame clones and omits some. The repertoire holds about 45,000 clones, with more than 70% as singletons. The CDR3 length is 11 residues. The germline V gene encodes CDR1 SQVTM and CDR2 ANQGSEA. This clonotype was obtained from a human patient who received a liver transplant. Some T cells may possibly be graft donor cells. The sample in question was CD4+ T cells from blood, obtained 24 months after liver transplant. The chain couples TRBV29-1 to TRBJ2-7, with TRBD2 identical over 11 bases. In DNA, the CDR3 is TGCAGCGTAACTAGCGGGAGTGGTGTGTGCTTC. Its translation is CSVTSGSGVCF.